This T cell receptor beta chain was observed in a study of T cell responses to AZD1222 COVID-19 vaccine. CDR3 length: 15 amino acids. CDR1 and CDR2 from the germline V gene are LGHDT and YNNKEL (reference sequence). J was trimmed by 10 bases and V by 4 bases; bases with no gene match: 6. The protocol was immunoSEQ multiplex PCR, while the TCRdb copy is restricted to in-frame clones and leaves out a portion. Of 150,000 to 200,000 clones listed, over 80% are singletons. V and J are TRBV3-1 (or the pseudogene TRBV3-2) and TRBJ1-6; 11 bases are shared with TRBD1. The sequences come from peripheral blood, collected 28 days after the second dose of the MenACWY control vaccine. This sequence was found in an adult who received the MenACWY meningococcal vaccine as a control. Written as DNA, the CDR3 is TGTGCCAGCAGCCCAGGACAGGGGGCAGGGTCACCCCTCCACTTT. Translation gives CASSPGQGAGSPLHF.